The text below deals with one T cell receptor (beta chain). Its antigen is not known. The CDR3 has 13 amino acids. Germline CDR1 reads LNHDA; CDR2 reads SQIVND (reference sequence). V gave up 4 bases and J gave up 4 bases, with 11 bases separating them. These data originate in a study of shared clonotypes between healthy human individuals. Broader study findings: A handful of donors shared 5% to 5.5% of their naive CD4 clonotypes.

Naive CD8 populations comprised CD45RO-negative cells positively selected for CCR7, excluding terminally differentiated effector memory CD45RA+ cells. TCRdb's copy holds only in-frame clones and misses some; the assay was immunoSEQ multiplex PCR. The table shows millions of clones, with about 92% occurring only once. The origin of this receptor is a man between 18 and 29 years old in good health. Some clones in this sample may be carry-over from other donors' samples. The chain employs TRBV19 and TRBJ2-7; D is unclear. The sample consisted of naive CD8+ T cells from PBMCs. The CDR3 nucleotides read TGTGCCAGTAGTAAGCGCTCCTCGTACGAGCAGTACTTC. Translated: CASSKRSSYEQYF. Based on the CDR3 plus reference TRBV19 and TRBJ2-7, the full variable domain is DGGITQSPKYLFRKEGQNVTLSCEQNLNHDAMYWYRQDPGQGLRLIYYSQIVNDFQKGDIAEGYSVSREKKESFPLTVTSAQKNPTAFYLCASSKRSSYEQYFGPGTRLTVT.